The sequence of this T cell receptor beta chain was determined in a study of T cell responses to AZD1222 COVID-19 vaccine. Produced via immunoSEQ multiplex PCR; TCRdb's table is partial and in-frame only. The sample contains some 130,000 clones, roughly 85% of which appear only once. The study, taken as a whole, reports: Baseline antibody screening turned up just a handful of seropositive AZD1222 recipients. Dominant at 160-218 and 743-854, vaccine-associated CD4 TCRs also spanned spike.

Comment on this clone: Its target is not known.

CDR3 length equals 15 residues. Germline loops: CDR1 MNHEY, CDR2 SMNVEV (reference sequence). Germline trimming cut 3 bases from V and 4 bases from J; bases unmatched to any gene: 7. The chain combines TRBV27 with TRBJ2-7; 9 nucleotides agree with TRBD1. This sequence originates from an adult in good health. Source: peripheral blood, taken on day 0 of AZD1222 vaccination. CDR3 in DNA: TGTGCCAGCAGTTTGTCCGGGACAGGGCTATACGAGCAGTACTTC. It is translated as CASSLSGTGLYEQYF.